The 10 T cell receptor beta chains given below trace back to one sample, sequenced in a study of cytomegalovirus exposure and HLA in healthy donors. The PCR contained 60 Vbeta and 13 Jbeta primers. Here immunoSEQ multiplex PCR was the method, and the copy in TCRdb shows in-frame clones only, minus some. The table records over 70,000 clones, approximately 70% of them present only once. Sequencing input: PBMCs. The receptor set was obtained from a woman aged 45 to 65 in good health and CMV-seropositive.

The V gene is TRBV27, the J gene TRBJ1-2; 8 bases fit TRBD1. CDR1 is MNHEY, CDR2 SMNVEV, per germline (reference sequence). The CDR3 is made up of 12 amino acids. V gave up 9 bases and J gave up 4 bases; unmatched junction bases: 4. The chain's CDR3 is CASKTGVYGYTF. CDR3 in DNA: TGTGCCAGTAAGACAGGGGTCTATGGCTACACCTTC.

V is TRBV18 and J is TRBJ1-5; D ambiguous. V dropped 2 bases and J dropped 7 bases, with 15 bases sitting between them. CDR1 is KGHSH, CDR2 LQKENI, per germline. This CDR3 is built from 15 residues. The CDR3 sequence: CASSPEEGVGQPQHF. CDR3 sequence (DNA): TGTGCCAGCTCACCAGAGGAAGGCGTCGGGCAGCCCCAGCATTTT.

The chain is built from TRBV5-6 and TRBJ1-2; D not certain. Deletions cut 4 bases from V and 14 bases from J, with 15 bases between. This CDR3 is built from 11 residues. Germline CDR1 reads SGHDT; CDR2 reads YYEEEE. The CDR3 loop reads CASSNSVWLTF. DNA of the CDR3: TGTGCCAGCAGCAACTCCGTGTGGTTAACCTTC.

The rearrangement joins TRBV7-8 to TRBJ1-1; no definite D call. CDR3 size: 13 residues. The germline V gene has CDR1 SGHVS and CDR2 FQNEAQ. V was shortened by 5 bases and J by 1 base, with 8 bases between the two germline ends. The CDR3 nucleotides are TGTGCCAGCAGCCGGGAACCGAACACTGAAGCTTTCTTT. It encodes CASSREPNTEAFF. The full variable domain, rest sourced from reference TRBV7-8 and TRBJ1-1, is GAGVSQSPRYKVAKRGQDVALRCDPISGHVSLFWYQQALGQGPEFLTYFQNEAQLDKSGLPSDRFFAERPEGSVSTLKIQRTQQEDSAVYLCASSREPNTEAFFGQGTRLTVV.

CDR3 loop: CASSLEGLVPEQYF. DNA of the CDR3: TGTGCCAGCAGCTTGGAGGGACTAGTCCCCGAGCAGTACTTC. The rearrangement links TRBV5-4 to TRBJ2-7; TRBD2 matches 8 bases. V shed 0 bases, J shed 6 bases, and the junction held 5 bases outside the gene matches. The CDR3 has 14 amino acids. Germline V CDR1 and CDR2: SGHNT, YYREEE (reference sequence).

The V gene is TRBV5-6, the J gene TRBJ2-1; D perhaps matches TRBD2 (5 bases). The V end was cut by 1 base, the J end by 5 bases, with 16 bases between. Germline CDR1 and CDR2: SGHDT and YYEEEE. This CDR3 is 16 amino acids long. The CDR3 region has the DNA TGTGCCAGCAGCTTGTCAGGCATAACTAGAGACAATGAGCAGTTCTTC. This gives the protein CASSLSGITRDNEQFF.

V and J are TRBV14 and TRBJ1-4; 12 positions match TRBD1. The CDR3 is 17 amino acids. Germline CDR1 SGHDN, CDR2 FVKESK. V shed 1 base and J 8 bases; nucleotides not matched to a gene: 8. The CDR3 loop reads CASSQASPGQGAEKLFF. The CDR3 DNA reads as TGTGCCAGCAGCCAAGCGAGTCCGGGACAGGGGGCCGAAAAACTGTTTTTT.

The chain combines TRBV30 with TRBJ2-7, with a possible D match to TRBD2 (6 bases). V lost 3 bases and J 3 bases, leaving 24 bases between the germline ends. This CDR3 comprises 17 residues. The germline V gene encodes CDR1 GTSNPN and CDR2 SVGIG (reference sequence). The DNA for the CDR3 is TGTGCCTGGAGAGCCGGACCCCTGGGACTCTTGAACTACGAGCAGTACTTC. Translating gives CAWRAGPLGLLNYEQYF.

This chain joins TRBV6-5 and TRBJ2-7; D is perhaps TRBD2 (6 bases). The germline V gene has CDR1 MNHEY and CDR2 SVGAGI. The ends were cut back, 6 bases at V and 3 bases at J, with 15 bases in the middle. This CDR3 is built from 14 residues. The CDR3 coding sequence is TGTGCCAGCAGAGGAGGGGTGGGGATCTACGAGCAGTACTTC. Translated, it gives CASRGGVGIYEQYF.

The V and J genes are TRBV19 and TRBJ1-5; unclear D gene. This CDR3 is 13 amino acids long. Germline values: CDR1 LNHDA, CDR2 SQIVND (reference sequence). The germline V and J ends were trimmed by 3 bases and 4 bases, with 7 bases remaining between them. In nucleotides, the CDR3 is TGTGCCAGTAGTATTATGTTGAATCAGCCCCAGCATTTT. It yields the protein CASSIMLNQPQHF.